Shown below are 16 T cell receptor beta chains from a single sample sequenced in a study of PD-L1 blockade in urothelial cancer. The time point is: peripheral blood 6 weeks after treatment start. This table comes from immunoSEQ multiplex PCR, and its TCRdb copy is limited to in-frame clones, with some not included. Among around 120,000 clones, roughly 91% were seen once, and the ten largest hold roughly 1.8%. Source: PBMCs, taken around atezolizumab (anti-PD-L1) treatment. The receptor source for this set is a man aged 60-69 years with urothelial cancer.

The rearrangement uses TRBV28 and TRBJ1-1; 10 nucleotides match TRBD1. The CDR3 is 16 residues long. The junction had 15 bases not matched to a gene; V was cut back by 7 bases and J by 7 bases. Looked up from germline, CDR1 is MDHEN and CDR2 is SYDVKM. The CDR3 coding sequence is TGTGCCAGCACCTCCGGGACAGGGGCGCTCCTGGATGAAGCTTTCTTT. It specifies CASTSGTGALLDEAFF.

V and J are TRBV5-1 and TRBJ2-1; 7 nucleotides line up with TRBD2. Trimming removed 4 bases from V and 10 bases from J; junction bases left unmatched: 14. CDR3 size: 15 residues. The germline V gene has CDR1 SGHRS and CDR2 YFSETQ. CDR3 amino acids: CASSPFLGTTFEQFF. Written as DNA, the CDR3 is TGCGCCAGCAGCCCCTTTCTGGGGACTACGTTCGAGCAGTTCTTC. The entire variable domain, with the rest obtained from reference TRBV5-1 and TRBJ2-1, is as follows: KAGVTQTPRYLIKTRGQQVTLSCSPISGHRSVSWYQQTPGQGLQFLFEYFSETQRNKGNFPGRFSGRQFSNSRSEMNVSTLELGDSALYLCASSPFLGTTFEQFFGPGTRLTVL.

This chain links TRBV9 with TRBJ1-1, with D hard to call. Germline assignment: CDR1 SGDLS and CDR2 YYNGEE. V dropped 4 bases and J dropped 4 bases, with 14 bases sitting between them. The CDR3 extends over 14 amino acids. CDR3 region: CASSPSAIGTEAFF. The CDR3 DNA is TGTGCCAGCAGCCCCTCTGCCATCGGCACTGAAGCTTTCTTT.

The rearrangement uses TRBV7-3 and TRBJ2-3, with 7 bases aligning to TRBD2. Losses at the gene ends were 5 bases for V and 4 bases for J; bases not matched to a gene: 9. The V gene's germline CDR1 is SGHTA and CDR2 FQGTGA. This CDR3 is 15 amino acids long. The CDR3 sequence: CASSRWGGVADTQYF. CDR3 sequence (DNA): TGTGCCAGCAGCCGTTGGGGGGGGGTGGCAGATACGCAGTATTTT.

The chain has TRBV7-6 and TRBJ1-5; no clear D gene. This CDR3 is built from 12 residues. V gave up 8 bases and J gave up 4 bases, with 9 bases separating them. CDR1 and CDR2 from the germline V gene are SGHVS and FNYEAQ. The DNA of the CDR3 is TGTGCCAGCGCCGGTTGGAATCAGCCCCAGCATTTT. Translated, it gives CASAGWNQPQHF. Complete variable domain (other parts from reference TRBV7-6 and TRBJ1-5): GAGVSQSPRYKVTKRGQDVALRCDPISGHVSLYWYRQALGQGPEFLTYFNYEAQQDKSGLPNDRFSAERPEGSISTLTIQRTEQRDSAMYRCASAGWNQPQHFGDGTRLSIL.

V gene TRBV4-3 combines with J gene TRBJ1-1; D gene uncertain. CDR1 is LGHNA, CDR2 YSLEER, per germline. The CDR3 length is 13 residues. The V end lost 2 bases, the J end lost 1 base, and 5 bases lay between the germline ends. This chain's CDR3 is CASSQTRNTEAFF. For the CDR3, the DNA is TGCGCCAGCAGCCAAACGAGGAACACTGAAGCTTTCTTT.

This chain uses TRBV11-3 with TRBJ2-7; D is perhaps TRBD1 (5 bases). The germline V gene encodes CDR1 SGHNT and CDR2 YENEEA. This CDR3 has 13 amino acids. Trimming took off 2 bases at V and 7 bases at J, with 12 bases between the two ends. DNA for the CDR3: TGTGCCAGCAGCTTATGGGGCAGCGAGGAGCAGTACTTC. It is translated as CASSLWGSEEQYF.

The CDR3 loop reads CASSPIATNEKLFF. For the CDR3, the DNA is TGTGCCAGCTCACCCATAGCAACTAATGAAAAACTGTTTTTT. The gene calls are TRBV18 and TRBJ1-4; the D is unclear. In germline, CDR1 is KGHSH, CDR2 LQKENI. The CDR3 contains 14 residues. Trimming pared 3 bases from V and 0 bases from J, leaving 5 bases between.

The chain links TRBV28 to TRBJ2-7, with TRBD1 matching over 10 bases. Germline assignment: CDR1 MDHEN and CDR2 SYDVKM. J lost 9 bases, V lost 7 bases, and 15 bases had no gene match. CDR3 length: 15 residues. The CDR3 region is CASIQPGQGSGRQYF. CDR3 coding DNA: TGTGCCAGCATCCAACCGGGACAGGGGAGCGGTAGGCAGTACTTC.

The rearrangement uses TRBV11-3 and TRBJ2-7; TRBD2 might be the D (5 bases). V lost 4 bases and J 1 base, leaving 14 bases between the germline ends. This CDR3 spans 15 amino acids. The germline V gene has CDR1 SGHNT and CDR2 YENEEA. CDR3 region: CASSSVGVVSYEQYF. As DNA, the CDR3 is TGTGCCAGCAGCTCCGTCGGGGTGGTTTCCTACGAGCAGTACTTC.

The chain is built from TRBV5-6 and TRBJ1-3, with D hard to call. This CDR3 spans 15 amino acids. V lost 4 bases and J 0 bases, leaving 11 bases between the germline ends. Per the germline V gene, CDR1 is SGHDT and CDR2 is YYEEEE. CDR3 DNA: TGTGCCAGCAGCGTCAGTGCCTCCTCTGGAAACACCATATATTTT. Translated, it gives CASSVSASSGNTIYF.

The chain couples TRBV7-2 to TRBJ1-5, with 7 bases fitting TRBD1. CDR1 is SGHTA and CDR2 is FQGNSA in the germline V gene. This CDR3 has 14 amino acids. With 5 bases clipped from V and 9 bases from J, the junction kept 10 bases outside the gene matches. CDR3 protein: CASSRDSGPGPQHF. CDR3 sequence (DNA): TGTGCCAGCAGCAGGGACAGTGGACCGGGGCCCCAGCATTTT.

This chain connects TRBV5-1 to TRBJ2-7, with TRBD2 matching over 7 bases. V dropped 8 bases and J dropped 4; count of bases not matched to a gene: 18. The CDR3 totals 16 residues. CDR1 and CDR2 from the germline V gene are SGHRS and YFSETQ. The CDR3 protein is CASTPGAGEGRYEQYF. DNA for the CDR3: TGCGCCAGTACGCCCGGGGCGGGAGAGGGTAGGTACGAGCAGTACTTC.

The gene calls are TRBV6-5 and TRBJ2-1, with a tentative D call TRBD2 (5 bases). Germline assignment: CDR1 MNHEY and CDR2 SVGAGI. The V end lost 7 bases, the J end lost 5 bases, and 18 bases lay between the germline ends. The CDR3 length is 15 residues. The CDR3: CASTPLEATHNEQFF. CDR3 in DNA: TGTGCCAGCACCCCTCTGGAGGCGACCCACAATGAGCAGTTCTTC.

J is TRBJ1-1 and V is TRBV5-6, with TRBD1 matching 9 bases. V was pared by 4 bases and J by 5 bases, with 6 bases of the junction left unmatched. The CDR3 is 14 amino acids. CDR1 and CDR2 (germline): SGHDT, YYEEEE. CDR3 amino acids: CASSLGQGWTEAFF. CDR3 coding DNA: TGTGCCAGCAGCCTCGGACAGGGGTGGACTGAAGCTTTCTTT.

This clone was recorded once. The V and J genes are TRBV21-1 and TRBJ2-7; the table assigns TRBD1, which was not confirmed against the DNA. TRBV21-1 is described as a pseudogene. The CDR3 loop spans 15 amino acids. CDR3 sequence (DNA): TGTGCCAGCAGCAAACCGCGCCCGGCAGGGTACGAGCAGTACTTC. It encodes CASSKPRPAGYEQYF.